A single sample gave rise to the 23 T cell receptor beta chains below, sequenced in a study of blood T cell repertoires in COVID-19. Only in-frame clones appear in the TCRdb table, and some are missing; sequencing was by immunoSEQ multiplex PCR. The sample has just under 65,000 clones, roughly 80% seen once. Input material: peripheral blood. The source is a man aged 60-69 years with COVID-19, enrolled during active disease.

The V gene is TRBV24-1, the J gene TRBJ2-1; no clear D gene. The germline gives CDR1 KGHDR, CDR2 SFDVKD. The CDR3 contains 12 residues. V was shortened by 4 bases and J by 8 bases, with 8 bases between the two germline ends. CDR3: CATSDRGDEQFF. CDR3 DNA: TGTGCCACCAGTGACCGAGGCGATGAGCAGTTCTTC.

This clone showed up just once. V is TRBV25-1 and J is TRBJ1-6; unclear D gene. Germline V CDR1 and CDR2: MGHDK, SYGVNS. V was cut by 2 bases and J by 1 base, with 9 bases left in between. CDR3 length: 16 amino acids. The CDR3 DNA reads as TGTGCCAGCAGTGAAGCTCGGGGTTCCTATAATTCACCCCTCCACTTT. It codes for CASSEARGSYNSPLHF.

The chain has TRBV7-2 and TRBJ2-3; 9 bases match TRBD2. J was trimmed by 6 bases and V by 4 bases; bases with no gene match: 11. From germline, CDR1 is SGHTA and CDR2 FQGNSA. The CDR3 extends over 16 amino acids. The CDR3 reads CASSSGVRGGRDTQYF. Written as DNA, the CDR3 is TGTGCCAGCAGCTCGGGAGTGCGGGGGGGCCGGGATACGCAGTATTTT.

The chain is built from TRBV6-4 and TRBJ2-5; D might be TRBD2 (6 bases). CDR1 MRHNA and CDR2 SNTAGT come from the germline V gene. Trimming left V 3 bases short and J 6 bases short, with 11 bases between. The length of the CDR3 is 13 residues. CDR3 sequence (DNA): TGTGCCAGCAGTGAAACCCGGGAGAAGACCCAGTACTTC. Protein sequence: CASSETREKTQYF.

This clone showed up many times. For the CDR3, the DNA is TGTGCCTGGAGAAAACGAGGAGGGTCTAACTATGGCTACACCTTC. Protein sequence: CAWRKRGGSNYGYTF. The genes are TRBV30 and TRBJ1-2; D gene unclear. The length of the CDR3 is 15 residues. The germline V and J ends were trimmed by 3 bases and 0 bases, with 14 bases remaining between them. Germline V gene lookup returns CDR1 GTSNPN and CDR2 SVGIG (reference sequence).

The chain has TRBV23-1 and TRBJ1-2; D not resolved. TRBV23-1 is reported as an ORF; its role is uncertain. V lost 2 bases, J lost 3 bases, and 19 bases lay in between. This CDR3 contains 17 residues. This chain's CDR3 is CASSQPNHLIYYYGYTF. CDR3 in DNA: TGCGCCAGCAGTCAACCTAATCATCTTATTTACTACTATGGCTACACCTTC.

The chain carries TRBV6-6 and TRBJ2-7; D is possibly TRBD1 (6 bases). V lost 2 bases, J lost 3 bases, and 17 bases lay in between. The CDR3 runs 16 residues. CDR1 and CDR2 from the germline V gene are MNHNY and SVGAGI (reference sequence). The CDR3: CASSYPRDKRHYEQYF. The CDR3 bases are TGTGCCAGCAGTTACCCCCGGGACAAGAGACACTACGAGCAGTACTTC.

Only one count was recorded for this clone. The genes are TRBV24-1 and TRBJ2-2; D call uncertain. CDR3 length equals 13 residues. V lost 8 bases and J lost 1, with 7 bases in between. The germline gives CDR1 KGHDR, CDR2 SFDVKD. The CDR3 nucleotides read TGTGCCACCAAGGAGATGAACACCGGGGAGCTGTTTTTT. This encodes CATKEMNTGELFF.

V and J are TRBV11-2 and TRBJ2-3; tentative D call: TRBD1 (5 bases). This CDR3 has 14 amino acids. The V and J ends lost 5 bases and 4 bases respectively, with 13 bases between them. The germline V gene encodes CDR1 SGHAT and CDR2 FQNNGV. CDR3 residues: CASSLAQGADTQYF. The CDR3 DNA is TGTGCCAGCAGCCTCGCTCAGGGCGCAGATACGCAGTATTTT.

This clone has just one count. The V and J genes are TRBV5-1 and TRBJ2-2; weak D call: TRBD1 (5 bases). Trimming stripped 4 bases from V and 10 bases from J, with 17 bases between. The CDR3 has 14 residues. The germline V gene has CDR1 SGHRS and CDR2 YFSETQ. CDR3 in DNA: TGCGCCAGCAGCCTCAAGGGGCTAGGAGAGGAGCTGTTTTTT. It is translated as CASSLKGLGEELFF.

The chain uses TRBV19 and TRBJ2-2; D is unresolved. Germline values: CDR1 LNHDA, CDR2 SQIVND (reference sequence). Trimming removed 3 bases from V and 4 bases from J, with 9 bases in between. CDR3 length equals 14 residues. The chain's CDR3 is CASSISPVTGELFF. The CDR3 DNA reads TGTGCCAGTAGTATCTCCCCGGTCACCGGGGAGCTGTTTTTT.

The chain employs TRBV5-1 and TRBJ1-3; no reliable D call. The V end lost 8 bases, the J end lost 0 bases, and 9 bases lay between the germline ends. The germline V gene has CDR1 SGHRS and CDR2 YFSETQ. This CDR3 region has 13 residues. The CDR3 nucleotides are TGCGCCAGTTACGGTGACTCTGGAAACACCATATATTTT. It encodes CASYGDSGNTIYF. Full variable domain (missing parts from reference TRBV5-1 and TRBJ1-3): KAGVTQTPRYLIKTRGQQVTLSCSPISGHRSVSWYQQTPGQGLQFLFEYFSETQRNKGNFPGRFSGRQFSNSRSEMNVSTLELGDSALYLCASYGDSGNTIYFGEGSWLTVV.

This chain uses TRBV30 with TRBJ2-7; 7 positions agree with TRBD1. The J segment lost 3 bases and the V segment lost 2 bases, leaving 7 bases of the junction unmatched. The CDR3 totals 14 residues. Looked up from germline, CDR1 is GTSNPN and CDR2 is SVGIG (reference sequence). This CDR3 is CAWSWAGGFYEQYF. The CDR3 DNA follows: TGTGCCTGGAGTTGGGCAGGGGGTTTCTACGAGCAGTACTTC.

The CDR3 DNA reads TGTGCCACCAGTGATTTAGGGTCGACAGGGGGAGGCGACGTCAATGAGCAGTTCTTC. Amino acids: CATSDLGSTGGGDVNEQFF. V gene TRBV24-1 combines with J gene TRBJ2-1; TRBD1 matches at 9 bases. The CDR3 consists of 19 residues. Germline values: CDR1 KGHDR, CDR2 SFDVKD. V shed 1 base, J shed 6 bases, and the junction held 15 bases outside the gene matches.

The CDR3 protein is CASSPPRGNTEAFF. CDR3 sequence (DNA): TGTGCCAGCTCACCACCGCGAGGCAACACTGAAGCTTTCTTT. The rearrangement joins TRBV18 to TRBJ1-1; D call uncertain. The CDR3 covers 14 residues. Between the trimmed V and J ends, which lost 0 bases and 2 bases, there was a span of 7 bases. In germline, CDR1 is KGHSH, CDR2 LQKENI.

The CDR3: CASSFGTGGEKLFF. The CDR3 DNA reads as TGCGCCAGCAGCTTTGGGACAGGGGGTGAAAAACTGTTTTTT. The chain has TRBV5-1 and TRBJ1-4; 11 bases line up with TRBD1. Germline V CDR1 and CDR2: SGHRS, YFSETQ. V lost 2 bases to trimming and J lost 7 bases; unmatched junction nucleotides: 1. This CDR3 spans 14 amino acids.

The chain employs TRBV27 and TRBJ2-7; tentative D call: TRBD2 (6 bases). Germline values: CDR1 MNHEY, CDR2 SMNVEV (reference sequence). The CDR3 extends over 14 amino acids. Trimming removed 1 base from V and 4 bases from J, with 11 bases in between. The CDR3 sequence: CASSLYLGRYEQYF. The CDR3 DNA reads TGTGCCAGCAGTTTATATTTGGGGAGGTACGAGCAGTACTTC.

This clone came up a few times. The chain recombines TRBV6-6 with TRBJ1-1; D call uncertain. Germline CDR1 and CDR2: MNHNY and SVGAGI (reference sequence). CDR3 length: 11 amino acids. Trimming shortened V by 7 bases and J by 5 bases, and 8 bases separated the two germline ends. The CDR3 protein is CASTRGTEAFF. CDR3 coding DNA: TGTGCCAGCACCCGGGGTACTGAAGCTTTCTTT.

The CDR3 reads CASSLGQGTEAFF. The CDR3 DNA follows: TGTGCCAGCAGTTTGGGTCAGGGGACTGAAGCTTTCTTT. This chain links TRBV12-3 or TRBV12-4 with TRBJ1-1; possible D gene TRBD1, 6 bases. There are 13 residues in the CDR3. V lost 3 bases to trimming and J lost 5 bases, with 10 bases between them.

J is TRBJ2-1 and V is TRBV7-9, with 7 bases that match TRBD2. Germline assignment: CDR1 SEHNR and CDR2 FQNEAQ (reference sequence). This CDR3 is built from 18 residues. After removal of 3 bases from V and 1 base from J, the junction contained 12 bases not matched to a gene. CDR3 coding DNA: TGTGCCAGCAGCTTCCCCCCCGGGAGGAGAGAGTCCTACAATGAGCAGTTCTTC. Protein: CASSFPPGRRESYNEQFF.

This chain joins TRBV3-1 (or the pseudogene TRBV3-2) and TRBJ2-7; D remains unclear. Germline values: CDR1 LGHDT, CDR2 YNNKEL (reference sequence). V was clipped by 5 bases and J by 0 bases, with 8 bases between them. This CDR3 has 13 residues. This chain's CDR3 is CASSSVLSYEQYF. The CDR3 coding sequence is TGTGCCAGCAGCAGTGTACTCTCCTACGAGCAGTACTTC.

Judged by abundance, this clone is medium-sized. This chain joins TRBV4-1 and TRBJ1-3, with a tentative D call TRBD1 (5 bases). This CDR3 has 12 amino acids. From germline, CDR1 is MGHRA and CDR2 YSYEKL. The V and J ends lost 8 bases and 4 bases respectively, with 9 bases between them. In DNA, the CDR3 is TGCGCCAGCGGTGGGGCCGGAAACACCATATATTTT. This gives the protein CASGGAGNTIYF.

The CDR3 bases are TGCGCCAGCCGGGGATTCCAAGAGACCCAGTACTTC. This codes for CASRGFQETQYF. The V call is TRBV5-1, the J call TRBJ2-5; tentative D call: TRBD2 (5 bases). Per germline, CDR1 SGHRS and CDR2 YFSETQ. The CDR3 has 12 amino acids. V lost 7 bases and J 1 base, leaving 8 bases between the germline ends.